Here is one T cell receptor (beta chain) with its context. This record belongs to a study of long-term antiretroviral therapy in people with HIV. Sequencing used immunoSEQ v3.0 at survey level. The data were produced by immunoSEQ multiplex PCR, yet TCRdb's version contains in-frame clones alone and is incomplete. The table includes 20,000 to 30,000 clones, 85% detected once. There are 14 residues in the CDR3. CDR1 and CDR2 from the germline V gene are SGHTA and FQGNSA. With 1 base removed from V and 1 base from J, the gap between germline ends came to 7 bases. The origin of this receptor is a middle-aged man with HIV. The specimen was unsorted PBMCs, collected 2.3 years after starting antiretroviral therapy. The chain employs TRBV7-2 and TRBJ1-1; D gene uncertain. The CDR3 is CASSLGQANTEAFF. The DNA of the CDR3 is TGTGCCAGCAGCTTAGGGCAGGCGAACACTGAAGCTTTCTTT.